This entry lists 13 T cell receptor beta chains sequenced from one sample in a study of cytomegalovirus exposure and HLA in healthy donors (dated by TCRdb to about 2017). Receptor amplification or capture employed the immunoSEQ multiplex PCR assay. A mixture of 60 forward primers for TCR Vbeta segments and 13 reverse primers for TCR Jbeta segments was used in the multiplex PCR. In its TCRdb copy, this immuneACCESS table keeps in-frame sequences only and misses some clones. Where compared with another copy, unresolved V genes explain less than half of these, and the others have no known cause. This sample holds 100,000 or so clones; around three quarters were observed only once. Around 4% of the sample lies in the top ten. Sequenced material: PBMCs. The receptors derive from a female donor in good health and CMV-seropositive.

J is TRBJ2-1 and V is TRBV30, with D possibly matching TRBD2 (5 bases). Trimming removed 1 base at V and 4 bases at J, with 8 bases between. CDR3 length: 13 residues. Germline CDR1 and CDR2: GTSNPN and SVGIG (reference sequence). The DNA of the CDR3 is TGTGCCTGGAGTGGGACTGGATACAATGAGCAGTTCTTC. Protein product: CAWSGTGYNEQFF. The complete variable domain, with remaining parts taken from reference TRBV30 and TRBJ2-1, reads SQTIHQWPATLVQPVGSPLSLECTVEGTSNPNLYWYRQAAGRGLQLLFYSVGIGQISSEVPQNLSASRPQDRQFILSSKKLLLSDSGFYLCAWSGTGYNEQFFGPGTRLTVL.

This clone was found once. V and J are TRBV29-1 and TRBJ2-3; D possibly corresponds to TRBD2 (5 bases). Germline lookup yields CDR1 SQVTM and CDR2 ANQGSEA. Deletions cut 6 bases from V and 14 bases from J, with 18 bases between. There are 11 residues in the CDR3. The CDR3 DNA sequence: TGCAGCGTGAGGACCGTCCGGGAAAGGTATTTT. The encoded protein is CSVRTVRERYF.

The CDR3 coding sequence is TGTGCCAGCAGAAGACAGGGGAATTATTCACCCCTCCACTTT. It codes for CASRRQGNYSPLHF. The chain carries TRBV6-5 and TRBJ1-6; 8 nucleotides align to TRBD1. J was trimmed by 8 bases and V by 6 bases; bases with no gene match: 6. Germline V gene sequence: CDR1 MNHEY, CDR2 SVGAGI. The CDR3 extends over 14 amino acids.

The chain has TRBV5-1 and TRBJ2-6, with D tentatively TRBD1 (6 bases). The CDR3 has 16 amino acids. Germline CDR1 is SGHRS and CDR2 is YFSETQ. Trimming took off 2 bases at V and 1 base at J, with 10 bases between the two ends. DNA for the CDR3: TGCGCCAGCAGCTTTACAGGGCTGTCTGGGGCCAACGTCCTGACTTTC. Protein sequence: CASSFTGLSGANVLTF.

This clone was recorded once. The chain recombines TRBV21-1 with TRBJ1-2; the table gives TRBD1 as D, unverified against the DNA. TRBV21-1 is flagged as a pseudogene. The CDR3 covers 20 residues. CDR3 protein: CASSKATERPGLQGCDGYTF. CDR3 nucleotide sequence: TGTGCCAGCAGCAAAGCGACAGAACGCCCGGGTCTCCAGGGATGTGACGGCTACACCTTC.

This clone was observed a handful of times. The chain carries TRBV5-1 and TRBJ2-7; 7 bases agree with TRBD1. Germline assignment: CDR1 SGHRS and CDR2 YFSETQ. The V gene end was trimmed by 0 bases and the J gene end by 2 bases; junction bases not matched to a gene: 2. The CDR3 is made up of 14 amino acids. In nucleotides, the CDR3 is TGCGCCAGCAGCTTGGGACAGGGACCCTACGAGCAGTACTTC. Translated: CASSLGQGPYEQYF.

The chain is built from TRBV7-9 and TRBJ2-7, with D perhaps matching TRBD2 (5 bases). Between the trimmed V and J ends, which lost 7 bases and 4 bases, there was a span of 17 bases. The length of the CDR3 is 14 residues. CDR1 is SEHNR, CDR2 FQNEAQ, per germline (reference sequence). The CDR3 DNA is TGTGCCAGCAACACGACGGAGGACCGATACGAGCAGTACTTC. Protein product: CASNTTEDRYEQYF.

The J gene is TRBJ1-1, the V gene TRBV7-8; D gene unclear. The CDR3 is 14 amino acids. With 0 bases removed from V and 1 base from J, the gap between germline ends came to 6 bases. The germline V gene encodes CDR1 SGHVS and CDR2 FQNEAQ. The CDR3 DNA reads TGTGCCAGCAGCTTAGCGGGAGGGAACACTGAAGCTTTCTTT. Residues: CASSLAGGNTEAFF. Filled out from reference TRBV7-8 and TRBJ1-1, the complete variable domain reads GAGVSQSPRYKVAKRGQDVALRCDPISGHVSLFWYQQALGQGPEFLTYFQNEAQLDKSGLPSDRFFAERPEGSVSTLKIQRTQQEDSAVYLCASSLAGGNTEAFFGQGTRLTVV.

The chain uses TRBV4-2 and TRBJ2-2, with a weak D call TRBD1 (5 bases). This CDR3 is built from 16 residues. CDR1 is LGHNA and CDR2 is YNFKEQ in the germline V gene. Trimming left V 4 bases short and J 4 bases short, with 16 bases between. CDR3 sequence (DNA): TGTGCCAGCAGCCTTACAGGTATACTTTCCACCGGGGAGCTGTTTTTT. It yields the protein CASSLTGILSTGELFF.

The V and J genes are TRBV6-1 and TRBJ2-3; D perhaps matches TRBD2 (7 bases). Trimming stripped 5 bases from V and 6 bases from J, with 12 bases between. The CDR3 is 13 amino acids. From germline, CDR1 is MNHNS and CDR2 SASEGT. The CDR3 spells CASSTTGGDTQYF. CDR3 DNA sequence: TGTGCCAGCAGTACTACGGGGGGCGATACGCAGTATTTT.

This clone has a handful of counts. Here the CDR3 reads CASARDRGKETQYF. CDR3 sequence (DNA): TGTGCCAGCGCGAGGGACAGGGGAAAGGAGACCCAGTACTTC. This chain connects TRBV6-1 to TRBJ2-5, with TRBD1 matching over 10 bases. This CDR3 has 14 amino acids. J gave up 5 bases and V 8 bases, and 8 bases lay outside the gene matches. Germline V lookup: CDR1 MNHNS, CDR2 SASEGT.

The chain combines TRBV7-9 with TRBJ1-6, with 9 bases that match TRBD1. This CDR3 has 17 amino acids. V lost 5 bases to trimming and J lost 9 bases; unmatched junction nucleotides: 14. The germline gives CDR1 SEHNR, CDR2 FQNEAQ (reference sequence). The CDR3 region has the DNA TGTGCCAGCAGCCTATACCCGTGGAAGACAGGGGGTTCACCCCTCCACTTT. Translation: CASSLYPWKTGGSPLHF.

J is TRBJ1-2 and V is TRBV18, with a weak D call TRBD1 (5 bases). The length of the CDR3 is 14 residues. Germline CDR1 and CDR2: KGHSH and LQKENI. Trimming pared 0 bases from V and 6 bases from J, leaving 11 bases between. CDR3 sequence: CASSPPGQGHGYTF. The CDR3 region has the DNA TGTGCCAGCTCACCACCGGGGCAGGGTCATGGCTACACCTTC. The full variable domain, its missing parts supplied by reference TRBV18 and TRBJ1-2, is NAGVMQNPRHLVRRRGQEARLRCSPMKGHSHVYWYRQLPEEGLKFMVYLQKENIIDESGMPKERFSAEFPKEGPSILRIQQVVRGDSAAYFCASSPPGQGHGYTFGSGTRLTVV.